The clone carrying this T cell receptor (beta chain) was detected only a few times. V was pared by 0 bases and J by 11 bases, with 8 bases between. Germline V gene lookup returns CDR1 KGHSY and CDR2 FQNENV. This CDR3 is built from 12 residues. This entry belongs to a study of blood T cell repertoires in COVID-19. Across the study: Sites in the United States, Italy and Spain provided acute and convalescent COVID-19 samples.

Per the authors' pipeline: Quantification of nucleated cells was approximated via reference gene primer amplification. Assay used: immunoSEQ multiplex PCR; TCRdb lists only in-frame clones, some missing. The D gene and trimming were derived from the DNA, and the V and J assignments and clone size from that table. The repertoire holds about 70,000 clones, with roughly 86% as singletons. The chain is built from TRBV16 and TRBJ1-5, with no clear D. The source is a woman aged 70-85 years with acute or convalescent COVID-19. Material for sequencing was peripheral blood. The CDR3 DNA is TGTGCCAGCAGCCAATCGCTTCGGGCCCAGCATTTT. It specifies CASSQSLRAQHF.